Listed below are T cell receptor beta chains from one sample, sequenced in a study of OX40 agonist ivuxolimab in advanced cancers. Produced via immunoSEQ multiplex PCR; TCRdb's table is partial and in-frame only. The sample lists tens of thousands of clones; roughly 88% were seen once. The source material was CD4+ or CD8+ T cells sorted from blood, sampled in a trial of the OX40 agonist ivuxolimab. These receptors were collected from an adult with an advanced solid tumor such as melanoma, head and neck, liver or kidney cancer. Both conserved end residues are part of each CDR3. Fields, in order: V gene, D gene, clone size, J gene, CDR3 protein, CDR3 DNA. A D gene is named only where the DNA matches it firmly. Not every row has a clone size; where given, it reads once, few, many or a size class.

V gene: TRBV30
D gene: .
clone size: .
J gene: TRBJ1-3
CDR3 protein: CAWSRGGFGNTIYF
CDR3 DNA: TGTGCCTGGAGTAGAGGGGGTTTTGGAAACACCATATATTTT

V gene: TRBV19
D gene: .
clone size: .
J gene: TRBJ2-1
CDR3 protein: CASTENRDVGPSVFF
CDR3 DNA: TGTGCCAGTACCGAAAACCGGGACGTAGGCCCCTCGGTTTTCTTC

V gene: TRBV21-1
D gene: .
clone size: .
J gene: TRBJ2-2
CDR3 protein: CASSYRTSGTIGELFF
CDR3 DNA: TGTGCCAGCAGCTATCGGACTAGCGGGACGATCGGGGAGCTGTTTTTT

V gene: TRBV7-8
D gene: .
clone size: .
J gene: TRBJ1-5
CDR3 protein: CASSRYRVGQPQHF
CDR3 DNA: TGTGCCAGCAGCCGTTACAGGGTTGGCCAGCCCCAGCATTTT

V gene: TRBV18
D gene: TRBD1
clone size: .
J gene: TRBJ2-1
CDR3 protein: CASSPLGQGSSEQFF
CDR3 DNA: TGTGCCAGCTCACCTCTGGGACAGGGGTCAAGTGAGCAGTTCTTC

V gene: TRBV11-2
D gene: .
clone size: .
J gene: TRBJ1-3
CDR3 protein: CASSQFRRASSGNTIYF
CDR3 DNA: TGTGCCAGCAGCCAATTCAGGAGGGCCAGCTCTGGAAACACCATATATTTT

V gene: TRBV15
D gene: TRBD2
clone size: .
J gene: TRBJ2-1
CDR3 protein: CATSTLAGPYNEQFF
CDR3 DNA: TGTGCCACCAGCACACTAGCGGGGCCCTACAATGAGCAGTTCTTC

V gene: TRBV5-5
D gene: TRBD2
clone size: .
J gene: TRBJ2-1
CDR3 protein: CASSPGGSQGWADNEQFF
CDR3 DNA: TGTGCCAGCAGCCCGGGAGGCTCCCAAGGGTGGGCAGACAATGAGCAGTTCTTC

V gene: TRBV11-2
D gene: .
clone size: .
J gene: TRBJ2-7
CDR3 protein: CASSLDQKENEQYF
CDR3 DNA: TGTGCCAGCAGCTTAGATCAAAAGGAGAACGAGCAGTACTTC

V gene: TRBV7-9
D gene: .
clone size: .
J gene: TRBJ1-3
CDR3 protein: CASSLASVSGNTIYF
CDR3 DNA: TGTGCCAGCAGCTTAGCGTCCGTCTCTGGAAACACCATATATTTT

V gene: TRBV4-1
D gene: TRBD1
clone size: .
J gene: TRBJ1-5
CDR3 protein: CASSQGGQGSSNQPQHF
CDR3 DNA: TGCGCCAGCAGCCAAGGTGGACAGGGAAGCAGCAATCAGCCCCAGCATTTT

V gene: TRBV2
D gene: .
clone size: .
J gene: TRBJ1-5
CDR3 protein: CASSEVRRLGNQPQHF
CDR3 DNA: TGTGCCAGCAGTGAAGTGCGGAGGTTGGGCAATCAGCCCCAGCATTTT

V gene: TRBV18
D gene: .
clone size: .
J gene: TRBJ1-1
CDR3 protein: CASSPRGVGTEAFF
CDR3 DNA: TGTGCCAGCTCACCAAGGGGGGTAGGCACTGAAGCTTTCTTT

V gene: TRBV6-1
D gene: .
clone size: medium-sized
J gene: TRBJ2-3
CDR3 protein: CASGLDTQYF
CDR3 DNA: TGTGCCAGCGGGCTGGATACGCAGTATTTT

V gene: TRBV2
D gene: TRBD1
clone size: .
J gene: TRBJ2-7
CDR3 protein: CASSGTGRGTYEQYF
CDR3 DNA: TGTGCCAGCAGCGGGACAGGGAGGGGAACCTACGAGCAGTACTTC